These 23 T cell receptor beta chains came from one sample sequenced in a study of blood T cell repertoires in COVID-19. Some clones are missing from TCRdb's copy, which holds only in-frame ones; the method was immunoSEQ multiplex PCR. Seen here are about 330,000 clones, more than 70% observed once, and the top ten hold about 5.7%. Sequencing input: PBMCs or T cells enriched from blood (not recorded which). All receptors come from a woman in her 30s who had recovered from COVID-19.

This clone was recorded only once. This rearrangement joins TRBV14 to TRBJ1-6, with D perhaps TRBD1 (5 bases). V lost 4 bases and J 8 bases, leaving 15 bases between the germline ends. Per the germline V gene, CDR1 is SGHDN and CDR2 is FVKESK. The CDR3 spans 15 residues. The CDR3 protein is CASSRAGTHDSPLHF. The CDR3 region has the DNA TGTGCCAGCAGCCGCGCCGGGACTCATGATTCACCCCTCCACTTT.

V and J are TRBV10-2 and TRBJ2-1; 8 bases are a match to TRBD2. V was clipped by 7 bases and J by 9 bases; unmatched bases: 11. CDR3 size: 14 residues. Germline values: CDR1 WSHSY, CDR2 SAAADI. CDR3 DNA: TGCGCCAGCAATCCACATCCGGGAGGGGGTGAGCAGTTCTTC. The encoded protein is CASNPHPGGGEQFF.

The chain carries TRBV6-2 or TRBV6-3 and TRBJ2-2, with D tentatively TRBD1 (5 bases). The V and J ends lost 1 base and 5 bases respectively, with 14 bases between them. The CDR3 is 16 amino acids. In germline, CDR1 is MNHEY, CDR2 SVGEGT. The CDR3 loop reads CASSYYRAGLTGELFF. Written as DNA, the CDR3 is TGTGCCAGCAGTTACTATCGTGCAGGGCTAACCGGGGAGCTGTTTTTT.

V gene TRBV5-6 combines with J gene TRBJ2-7; no clear D gene. Per the germline V gene, CDR1 is SGHDT and CDR2 is YYEEEE. The germline V and J ends were trimmed by 0 bases and 0 bases, with 7 bases remaining between them. This CDR3 is 14 amino acids long. As DNA, the CDR3 is TGTGCCAGCAGCTTGGGGCAGAACTCCTACGAGCAGTACTTC. It specifies CASSLGQNSYEQYF.

The chain is built from TRBV6-5 and TRBJ2-7, with 7 bases identical to TRBD1. The germline V gene has CDR1 MNHEY and CDR2 SVGAGI. This CDR3 has 14 amino acids. J lost 0 bases, V lost 6 bases, and 5 bases had no gene match. CDR3 nucleotides: TGTGCCAGCAGCCAGGACAGGACCTCCTACGAGCAGTACTTC. Translating gives CASSQDRTSYEQYF.

This clone was seen a single time. The V and J genes are TRBV10-3 and TRBJ2-5; TRBD1 is a possible D gene (6 bases). The DNA end lines up better with TRBJ2-7; the J call may be wrong. CDR3 length: 13 amino acids. The V gene's germline CDR1 is ENHRY and CDR2 SYGVKD. The CDR3 DNA reads as TGTGCCATCAGTGGGACAGAGACCTACGAGCAGTACTTC. This translates into CAISGTETYEQYF.

The CDR3: CASSLDGARGGANEQFF. Here the CDR3 DNA reads TGCGCCAGCAGCTTGGACGGCGCTCGCGGGGGGGCAAATGAGCAGTTCTTC. This sequence joins TRBV5-1 and TRBJ2-1, with TRBD2 matching 9 bases. The CDR3 spans 17 residues. The germline gives CDR1 SGHRS, CDR2 YFSETQ. Trimming cost V 0 bases and J 7 bases; bases outside gene matches: 11.

The chain uses TRBV14 and TRBJ1-1; no firm D call. This CDR3 is built from 15 residues. V dropped 5 bases and J dropped 1 base, with 14 bases sitting between them. Germline assignment: CDR1 SGHDN and CDR2 FVKESK. The DNA of the CDR3 is TGTGCCAGCAGCGATTACACAGCGGGGAACACTGAAGCTTTCTTT. It translates to CASSDYTAGNTEAFF.

V is TRBV20-1 and J is TRBJ1-1, with TRBD1 identical over 7 bases. Germline CDR1 is DFQATT and CDR2 is SNEGSKA (reference sequence). The V gene end was trimmed by 3 bases and the J gene end by 3 bases; junction bases not matched to a gene: 7. CDR3 size: 14 residues. As DNA, the CDR3 is TGCAGTGCTAGTGCTGGACAGGCCTACACTGAAGCTTTCTTT. Its protein is CSASAGQAYTEAFF.

The V gene is TRBV5-1, the J gene TRBJ2-2; D remains unclear. V was cut by 0 bases and J by 2 bases, with 11 bases left in between. The V gene's germline CDR1 is SGHRS and CDR2 YFSETQ. This CDR3 has 16 amino acids. Here the CDR3 DNA reads TGCGCCAGCAGCTTGGGTACAGCTTTAAACACCGGGGAGCTGTTTTTT. It is translated as CASSLGTALNTGELFF.

The gene calls are TRBV9 and TRBJ2-3; 10 nucleotides line up with TRBD2. Germline V gene sequence: CDR1 SGDLS, CDR2 YYNGEE. This CDR3 spans 17 amino acids. Losses at the gene ends were 4 bases for V and 4 bases for J; bases not matched to a gene: 12. CDR3: CASSSGDSGGLPDTQYF. The DNA of the CDR3 is TGTGCCAGCAGCTCAGGGGATAGCGGGGGGTTACCAGATACGCAGTATTTT.

The chain recombines TRBV7-2 with TRBJ1-3; TRBD1 matches 7 bases. Germline loops: CDR1 SGHTA, CDR2 FQGNSA. J gave up 0 bases and V 5 bases, and 7 bases lay outside the gene matches. The CDR3 is made up of 16 amino acids. The CDR3 sequence is CASSPRTGASGNTIYF. For the CDR3, the DNA is TGTGCCAGCAGCCCTAGGACAGGAGCCTCTGGAAACACCATATATTTT.

This clone was picked up many times. This sample includes further DNA sequences coding for the same CDR3. This sequence joins TRBV2 and TRBJ1-6; no firm D call. The CDR3 has 13 residues. V was trimmed by 8 bases and J by 6 bases, leaving 11 bases between them. CDR1 is SNHLY and CDR2 is FYNNEI in the germline V gene. CDR3 protein: CASARGLNSPLHF. DNA for the CDR3: TGTGCCAGCGCCCGGGGTCTTAATTCACCCCTCCACTTT.

The chain joins TRBV9 to TRBJ1-6; D call uncertain. Germline V gene data show CDR1 as SGDLS and CDR2 as YYNGEE. The CDR3 is made up of 17 amino acids. The germline V and J ends were trimmed by 4 bases and 3 bases, with 17 bases remaining between them. The DNA for the CDR3 is TGTGCCAGCAGCCTTGTTGTCGCGGGAGACTATAATTCACCCCTCCACTTT. Translated, it gives CASSLVVAGDYNSPLHF.

The rearrangement uses TRBV5-1 and TRBJ1-4, with D maybe TRBD1 (6 bases). The ends were cut back, 4 bases at V and 8 bases at J, with 18 bases in the middle. The CDR3 contains 15 residues. CDR1 is SGHRS and CDR2 is YFSETQ in the germline V gene. The CDR3 reads CASSPGTRGGEKLFF. The CDR3 DNA reads TGCGCCAGCAGCCCCGGGACCCGAGGGGGAGAAAAACTGTTTTTT.

The CDR3 DNA sequence: TGTGCCAGCAGCTTATCCGACAGGCACTCTGGAAACACCATATATTTT. This codes for CASSLSDRHSGNTIYF. The J gene is TRBJ1-3, the V gene TRBV7-9; D is possibly TRBD1 (6 bases). Germline V gene data show CDR1 as SEHNR and CDR2 as FQNEAQ (reference sequence). The CDR3 length is 16 residues. Trimming removed 2 bases at V and 0 bases at J, with 11 bases between.

The chain couples TRBV6-1 to TRBJ1-5; the D is unclear. The CDR3 covers 13 residues. Trimming stripped 0 bases from V and 6 bases from J, with 6 bases between. The V gene's germline CDR1 is MNHNS and CDR2 SASEGT. The CDR3 coding sequence is TGTGCCAGCAGTGAAGCATATTTTCAGCCCCAGCATTTT. Translating gives CASSEAYFQPQHF.

This clone was observed a handful of times. This chain connects TRBV11-2 to TRBJ1-2; 11 bases fit TRBD1. The ends lost 4 bases at V and 8 bases at J; junction bases unmatched: 21. Germline CDR1 is SGHAT and CDR2 is FQNNGV. The CDR3 spans 19 residues. DNA for the CDR3: TGTGCCAGCAGCTCCCCGGTCGGGACAGGGGGAATTCGAATTATAGGCTACACCTTC. Translating it yields CASSSPVGTGGIRIIGYTF.

The chain joins TRBV9 to TRBJ2-1, with 12 bases identical to TRBD2. Unmatched junction bases numbered 0, after V lost 3 bases and J lost 5 bases. Germline-derived CDR1 and CDR2 are SGDLS and YYNGEE. The CDR3 loop spans 14 amino acids. The CDR3 is CASSASGGDNEQFF. The CDR3 DNA follows: TGTGCCAGCAGCGCTAGCGGGGGGGACAATGAGCAGTTCTTC.

The gene calls are TRBV19 and TRBJ2-5, with a weak D call TRBD1 (5 bases). CDR3 size: 14 residues. Germline CDR1 is LNHDA and CDR2 is SQIVND (reference sequence). V lost 3 bases and J 3 bases, leaving 11 bases between the germline ends. The CDR3 bases are TGTGCCAGTAGTATCACAGGTGAAAAAGAGACCCAGTACTTC. This codes for CASSITGEKETQYF.

The chain uses TRBV7-2 and TRBJ2-3; 8 nucleotides line up with TRBD2. J was trimmed by 10 bases and V by 7 bases; bases with no gene match: 10. This CDR3 spans 13 amino acids. In germline, CDR1 is SGHTA, CDR2 FQGNSA. As DNA, the CDR3 is TGTGCCAGCAAGAGCGGGGGTGCGATAGCGCAGTATTTT. It translates to CASKSGGAIAQYF.

About this clone: A junction end diverges from the germline sequence, so it may reflect a read error. The CDR3 nucleotides are TGCGCCAGCGGACGGGACAGGTACCTTCCCTTAGGCTTC. It translates to CASGRDRYLPLGF. V and J are TRBV4-3 and TRBJ1-2; 8 nucleotides line up with TRBD1. Germline V gene lookup returns CDR1 LGHNA and CDR2 YSLEER. This CDR3 spans 13 amino acids.

The chain carries TRBV2 and TRBJ1-2; 7 bases agree with TRBD1. Trimming removed 1 base from V and 4 bases from J; junction bases left unmatched: 3. Germline V gene sequence: CDR1 SNHLY, CDR2 FYNNEI. There are 14 residues in the CDR3. The CDR3 sequence is CASSEDQGGYGYTF. The CDR3 nucleotides are TGTGCCAGCAGTGAAGACCAGGGGGGCTATGGCTACACCTTC.